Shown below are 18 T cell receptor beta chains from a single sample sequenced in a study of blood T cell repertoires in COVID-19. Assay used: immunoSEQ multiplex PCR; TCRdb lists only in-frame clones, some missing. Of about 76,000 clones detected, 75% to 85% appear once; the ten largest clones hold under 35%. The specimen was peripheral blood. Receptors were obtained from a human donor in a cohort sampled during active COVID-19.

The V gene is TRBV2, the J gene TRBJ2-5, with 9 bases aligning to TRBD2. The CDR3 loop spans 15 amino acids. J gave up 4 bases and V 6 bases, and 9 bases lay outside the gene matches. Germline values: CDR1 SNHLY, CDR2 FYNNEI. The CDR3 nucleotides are TGTGCCAGCAGCGTGGGACTAGCAGGTGGAGAGACCCAGTACTTC. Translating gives CASSVGLAGGETQYF.

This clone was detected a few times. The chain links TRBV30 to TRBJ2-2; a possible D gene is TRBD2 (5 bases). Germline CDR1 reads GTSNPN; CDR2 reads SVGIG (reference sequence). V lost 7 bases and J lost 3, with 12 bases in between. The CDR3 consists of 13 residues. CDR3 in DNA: TGTGCCTCCCCGAAGGGAGACACCGGGGAGCTGTTTTTT. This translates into CASPKGDTGELFF. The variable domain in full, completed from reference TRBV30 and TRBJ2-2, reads SQTIHQWPATLVQPVGSPLSLECTVEGTSNPNLYWYRQAAGRGLQLLFYSVGIGQISSEVPQNLSASRPQDRQFILSSKKLLLSDSGFYLCASPKGDTGELFFGEGSRLTVL.

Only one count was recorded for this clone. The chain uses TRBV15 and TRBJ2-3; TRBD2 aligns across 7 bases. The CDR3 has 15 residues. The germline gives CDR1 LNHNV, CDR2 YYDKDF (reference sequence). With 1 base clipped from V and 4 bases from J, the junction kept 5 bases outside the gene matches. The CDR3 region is CATSRAGGGADTQYF. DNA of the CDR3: TGTGCCACCAGCAGAGCTGGCGGGGGTGCAGATACGCAGTATTTT.

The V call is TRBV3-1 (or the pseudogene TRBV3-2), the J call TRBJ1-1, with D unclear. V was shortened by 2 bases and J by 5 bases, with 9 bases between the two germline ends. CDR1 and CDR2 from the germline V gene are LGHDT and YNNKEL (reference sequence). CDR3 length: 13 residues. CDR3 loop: CASSQSGETEAFF. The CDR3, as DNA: TGTGCCAGCAGCCAAAGCGGTGAGACTGAAGCTTTCTTT.

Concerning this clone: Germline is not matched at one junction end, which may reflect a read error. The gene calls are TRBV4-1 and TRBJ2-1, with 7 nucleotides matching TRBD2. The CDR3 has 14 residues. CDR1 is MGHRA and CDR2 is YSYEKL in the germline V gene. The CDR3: CANSQGLDNNEQFF. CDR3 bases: TGCGCCAACAGCCAAGGACTAGACAACAATGAGCAGTTCTTC.

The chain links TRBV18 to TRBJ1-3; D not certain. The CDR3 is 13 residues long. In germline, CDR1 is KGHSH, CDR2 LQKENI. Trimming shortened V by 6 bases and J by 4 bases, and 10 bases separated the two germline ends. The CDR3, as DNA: TGTGCCAGCTCGGAGGTGCTCGGAAACACCATATATTTT. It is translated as CASSEVLGNTIYF. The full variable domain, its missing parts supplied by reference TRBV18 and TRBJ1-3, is NAGVMQNPRHLVRRRGQEARLRCSPMKGHSHVYWYRQLPEEGLKFMVYLQKENIIDESGMPKERFSAEFPKEGPSILRIQQVVRGDSAAYFCASSEVLGNTIYFGEGSWLTVV.

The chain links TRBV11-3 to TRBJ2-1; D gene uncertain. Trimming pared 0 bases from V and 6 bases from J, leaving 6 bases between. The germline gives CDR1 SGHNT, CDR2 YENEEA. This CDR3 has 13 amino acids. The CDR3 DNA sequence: TGTGCCAGCAGCTTAGAGTGGAGCAATGAGCAGTTCTTC. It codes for CASSLEWSNEQFF.

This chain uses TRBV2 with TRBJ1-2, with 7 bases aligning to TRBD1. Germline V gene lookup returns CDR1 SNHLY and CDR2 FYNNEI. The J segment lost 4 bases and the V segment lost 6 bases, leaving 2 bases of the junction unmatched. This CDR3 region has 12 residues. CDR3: CASRGTAYGYTF. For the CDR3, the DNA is TGTGCCAGCAGGGGGACAGCCTATGGCTACACCTTC.

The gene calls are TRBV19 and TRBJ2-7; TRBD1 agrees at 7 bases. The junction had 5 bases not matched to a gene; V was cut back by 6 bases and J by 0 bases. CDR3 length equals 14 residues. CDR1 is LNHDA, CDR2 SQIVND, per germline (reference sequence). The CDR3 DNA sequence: TGTGCCAGTAGAAGGGGACAGAGCTCCTACGAGCAGTACTTC. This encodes CASRRGQSSYEQYF.

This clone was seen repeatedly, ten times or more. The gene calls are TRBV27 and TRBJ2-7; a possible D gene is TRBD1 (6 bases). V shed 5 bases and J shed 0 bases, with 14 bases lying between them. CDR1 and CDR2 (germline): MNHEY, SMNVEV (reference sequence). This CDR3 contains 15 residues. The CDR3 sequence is CASSPHRAISYEQYF. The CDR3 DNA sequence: TGTGCCAGCAGTCCTCACAGGGCGATCTCCTACGAGCAGTACTTC.

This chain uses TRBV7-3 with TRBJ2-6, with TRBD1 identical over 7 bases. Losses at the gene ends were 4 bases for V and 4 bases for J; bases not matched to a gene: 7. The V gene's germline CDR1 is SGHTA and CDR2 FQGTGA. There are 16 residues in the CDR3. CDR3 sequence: CASSSAGGSGANVLTF. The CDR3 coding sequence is TGTGCCAGCAGCTCGGCAGGGGGATCGGGGGCCAACGTCCTGACTTTC.

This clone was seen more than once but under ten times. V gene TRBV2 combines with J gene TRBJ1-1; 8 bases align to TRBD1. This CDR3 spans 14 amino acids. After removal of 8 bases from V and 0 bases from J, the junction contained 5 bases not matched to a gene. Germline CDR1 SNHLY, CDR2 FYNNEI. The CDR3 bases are TGTGCCAGCGACGGACAGGGAATGAACACTGAAGCTTTCTTT. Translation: CASDGQGMNTEAFF.

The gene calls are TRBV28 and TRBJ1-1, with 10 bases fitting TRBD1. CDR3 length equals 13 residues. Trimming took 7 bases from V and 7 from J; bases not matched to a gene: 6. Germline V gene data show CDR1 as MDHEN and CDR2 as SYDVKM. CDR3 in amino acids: CASMDRGRDEAFF. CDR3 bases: TGTGCCAGCATGGACAGGGGGAGGGATGAAGCTTTCTTT. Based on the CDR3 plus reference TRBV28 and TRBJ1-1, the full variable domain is DVKVTQSSRYLVKRTGEKVFLECVQDMDHENMFWYRQDPGLGLRLIYFSYDVKMKEKGDIPEGYSVSREKKERFSLILESASTNQTSMYLCASMDRGRDEAFFGQGTRLTVV.

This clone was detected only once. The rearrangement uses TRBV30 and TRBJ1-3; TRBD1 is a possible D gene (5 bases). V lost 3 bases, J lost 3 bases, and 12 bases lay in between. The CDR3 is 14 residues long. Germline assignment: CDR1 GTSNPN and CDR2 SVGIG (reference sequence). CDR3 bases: TGTGCCTGGAGAGCGGGGACGTTTGGAAACACCATATATTTT. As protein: CAWRAGTFGNTIYF.

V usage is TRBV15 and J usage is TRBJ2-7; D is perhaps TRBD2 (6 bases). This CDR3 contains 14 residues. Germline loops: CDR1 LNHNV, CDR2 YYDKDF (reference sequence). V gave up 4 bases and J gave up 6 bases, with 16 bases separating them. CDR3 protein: CATSTRTRGGEQYF. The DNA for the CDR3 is TGTGCCACCAGCACGAGGACCCGGGGAGGCGAGCAGTACTTC.

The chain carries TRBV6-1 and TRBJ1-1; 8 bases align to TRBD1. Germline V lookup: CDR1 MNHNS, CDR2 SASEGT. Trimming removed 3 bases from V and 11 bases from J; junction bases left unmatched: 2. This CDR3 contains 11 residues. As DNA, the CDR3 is TGTGCCAGCAGTGAGCGACAGGGGGCTTTCTTT. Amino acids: CASSERQGAFF.

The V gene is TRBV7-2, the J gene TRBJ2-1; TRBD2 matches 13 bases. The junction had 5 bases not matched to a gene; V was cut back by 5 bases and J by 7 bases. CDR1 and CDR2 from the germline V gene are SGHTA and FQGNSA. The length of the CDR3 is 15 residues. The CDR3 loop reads CASSLLAGGGNEQFF. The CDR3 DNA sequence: TGTGCCAGCAGCCTACTAGCGGGGGGGGGAAATGAGCAGTTCTTC.

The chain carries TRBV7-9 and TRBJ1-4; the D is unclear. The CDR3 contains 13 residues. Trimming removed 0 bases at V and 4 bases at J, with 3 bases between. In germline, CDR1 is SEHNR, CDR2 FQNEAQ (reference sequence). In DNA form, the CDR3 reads TGTGCCAGCAGCTTAGCCCGTAATGAAAAACTGTTTTTT. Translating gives CASSLARNEKLFF.